A selection of T cell receptor beta chains follows, all from one sample in a study of Ad26.COV2.S vaccination and SARS-CoV-2 variants. The repertoire was sequenced with immunoSEQ multiplex PCR; TCRdb's copy has only in-frame clones and lacks some. The table includes about 370,000 clones, approximately 91% detected once. The starting material was peripheral blood, obtained in a trial of Ad26.COV2.S vaccine versus placebo. The receptors shown here come from a person between 18 and 60 years old who received the Ad26.COV2.S COVID-19 vaccine or a placebo. The CDR3 runs from the conserved cysteine through the conserved F or W. Fields, in order: V gene, clone size, J gene, D gene, CDR3 protein, CDR3 DNA. A D gene is named only where the DNA matches it firmly. Clone size is not always given. Where it is, it says once, few, many or a class for expanded clones.

V: TRBV7-9; size: few; J: TRBJ1-1; D: .; CDR3: CASSLALNTEAFF; DNA: TGTGCCAGCAGCTTAGCCCTGAACACTGAAGCTTTCTTT
V: TRBV5-1; size: .; J: TRBJ2-7; D: .; CDR3: CASRPGLNSYEQYF; DNA: TGCGCCAGCAGACCGGGACTTAACTCCTACGAGCAGTACTTC
V: TRBV9; size: .; J: TRBJ2-7; D: .; CDR3: CASSVGLPSSYEQYF; DNA: TGTGCCAGCAGCGTAGGGCTACCCAGCTCCTACGAGCAGTACTTC
V: TRBV5-8; size: .; J: TRBJ1-5; D: .; CDR3: CASTMTGLKLQPQHF; DNA: TGTGCCAGCACCATGACAGGACTAAAGTTACAGCCCCAGCATTTT
V: TRBV6-5; size: .; J: TRBJ1-1; D: .; CDR3: CASSYSGEMVAEAFF; DNA: TGTGCCAGCAGTTACTCGGGAGAGATGGTCGCTGAAGCTTTCTTT
V: TRBV19; size: .; J: TRBJ2-7; D: .; CDR3: CASSIGLGRRRLKDYEQYF; DNA: TGTGCCAGTAGTATTGGGTTGGGCAGAAGACGACTTAAAGATTACGAGCAGTACTTC
V: TRBV28; size: .; J: TRBJ2-5; D: .; CDR3: CASRKDSQETQYF; DNA: TGTGCCAGCAGAAAGGACAGCCAAGAGACCCAGTACTTC
V: TRBV9; size: .; J: TRBJ1-1; D: .; CDR3: CASSPRDSLNTEAFF; DNA: TGTGCCAGCAGCCCCCGAGACAGCTTGAACACTGAAGCTTTCTTT
V: TRBV30; size: .; J: TRBJ2-7; D: .; CDR3: CAWNRGITYEQYF; DNA: TGTGCCTGGAATCGAGGAATTACCTACGAGCAGTACTTC
V: TRBV4-1; size: .; J: TRBJ2-1; D: .; CDR3: CASSQDWRGEQFF; DNA: TGCGCCAGCAGCCAAGATTGGCGCGGTGAGCAGTTCTTC
V: TRBV18; size: .; J: TRBJ2-3; D: TRBD2; CDR3: CASSPPGTSPADTQYF; DNA: TGTGCCAGCTCACCACCCGGGACTAGCCCCGCAGATACGCAGTATTTT
V: TRBV28; size: .; J: TRBJ1-6; D: .; CDR3: CASSLGGIPLHF; DNA: TGTGCCAGCAGTTTAGGAGGGATCCCCCTCCACTTT
V: TRBV11-1; size: .; J: TRBJ2-3; D: .; CDR3: CASSSRQVTDTQYF; DNA: TGTGCCAGCAGCTCGAGGCAGGTCACAGATACGCAGTATTTT
V: TRBV24-1; size: .; J: TRBJ2-1; D: .; CDR3: CATSDTTARGQFF; DNA: TGTGCCACCAGTGACACGACCGCCCGGGGGCAGTTCTTC
V: TRBV7-2; size: .; J: TRBJ2-2; D: TRBD1; CDR3: CASSLADRGKYTGELFF; DNA: TGTGCCAGCAGCTTAGCGGACAGGGGGAAGTACACCGGGGAGCTGTTTTTT
V: TRBV12-5; size: once; J: TRBJ2-3; D: .; CDR3: CASGPGGTDTQYF; DNA: TGTGCTAGTGGACCCGGAGGCACAGATACGCAGTATTTT
V: TRBV30; size: .; J: TRBJ1-4; D: .; CDR3: CAWSVGVWEKLFF; DNA: TGTGCCTGGAGTGTAGGGGTGTGGGAAAAACTGTTTTTT
V: TRBV11-2; size: .; J: TRBJ2-1; D: .; CDR3: CASSLEILALEQFF; DNA: TGTGCCAGCAGCTTAGAGATCCTAGCCCTTGAGCAGTTCTTC
V: TRBV10-2; size: .; J: TRBJ2-1; D: TRBD2; CDR3: CASSGKFKTSGRDEQFF; DNA: TGCGCCAGCAGTGGCAAGTTCAAGACTAGCGGGAGAGATGAGCAGTTCTTC
V: TRBV6-4; size: .; J: TRBJ1-5; D: .; CDR3: CAPEGGSNQPQHF; DNA: TGTGCTCCGGAGGGTGGGAGCAATCAGCCCCAGCATTTT
V: TRBV4-3; size: .; J: TRBJ2-1; D: .; CDR3: CASSRSGGYGNEQFF; DNA: TGCGCCAGCAGCCGGAGCGGTGGGTATGGTAATGAGCAGTTCTTC
V: TRBV3-1/TRBV3-2; size: .; J: TRBJ2-5; D: TRBD1; CDR3: CASRLWGQGSQETQYF; DNA: TGTGCCAGCAGGTTATGGGGACAGGGCAGTCAAGAGACCCAGTACTTC
V: TRBV6-5; size: .; J: TRBJ2-1; D: .; CDR3: CASSGGISYNEQFF; DNA: TGTGCCAGCAGCGGGGGCATCTCCTACAATGAGCAGTTCTTC
V: TRBV7-7; size: .; J: TRBJ1-2; D: .; CDR3: CASSLFAGKGYGYTF; DNA: TGTGCTAGCAGCTTGTTTGCAGGGAAGGGCTATGGCTACACCTTC
V: TRBV5-1; size: .; J: TRBJ2-6; D: TRBD1; CDR3: CASSYSAAGTGATGANVLTF; DNA: TGCGCCAGCAGTTATTCCGCCGCCGGGACAGGGGCAACAGGGGCCAACGTCCTGACTTTC
V: TRBV27; size: .; J: TRBJ2-7; D: TRBD1; CDR3: CASSSPAGQGMSEQYF; DNA: TGTGCCAGCAGTTCGCCCGCGGGACAGGGCATGAGCGAGCAGTACTTC
V: TRBV27; size: .; J: TRBJ2-7; D: .; CDR3: CASSSLADPSYEQYF; DNA: TGTGCCAGCAGTTCCTTAGCGGACCCCTCCTACGAGCAGTACTTC
V: TRBV27; size: .; J: TRBJ2-1; D: .; CDR3: CASRERASYNEQFF; DNA: TGTGCCAGCAGAGAGAGGGCCTCCTACAATGAGCAGTTCTTC
V: TRBV7-2; size: .; J: TRBJ1-5; D: .; CDR3: CASSLFLVDQPQHF; DNA: TGTGCCAGCAGCTTATTTTTGGTCGATCAGCCCCAGCATTTT
V: TRBV24-1; size: .; J: TRBJ2-1; D: .; CDR3: CATNTSGSSYNEQFF; DNA: TGTGCCACCAACACATCAGGGAGCTCCTACAATGAGCAGTTCTTC
V: TRBV28; size: .; J: TRBJ2-3; D: .; CDR3: CASSSAGPGDTQYF; DNA: TGTGCCAGCAGTTCCGCGGGCCCGGGGGATACGCAGTATTTT
V: TRBV24-1; size: once; J: TRBJ2-1; D: TRBD1; CDR3: CATSDLGQGAGYEQFF; DNA: TGTGCCACCAGTGATCTTGGACAGGGGGCGGGATATGAGCAGTTCTTC
V: TRBV6-6; size: .; J: TRBJ2-2; D: .; CDR3: CASSPPNTGELFF; DNA: TGTGCCAGCAGCCCCCCCAACACCGGGGAGCTGTTTTTT
V: TRBV10-3; size: .; J: TRBJ1-4; D: .; CDR3: CAISGEAGEWDATNEKLFF; DNA: TGTGCCATCAGTGGCGAGGCAGGGGAGTGGGATGCAACTAATGAAAAACTGTTTTTT
V: TRBV27; size: .; J: TRBJ1-5; D: .; CDR3: CASSLSPHQPQHF; DNA: TGTGCCAGCAGTTTATCTCCCCATCAGCCCCAGCATTTT
V: TRBV28; size: few; J: TRBJ1-3; D: TRBD1; CDR3: CASTRRTGTGGNTIYF; DNA: TGTGCCAGCACCCGAAGGACCGGGACAGGGGGAAACACCATATATTTT
V: TRBV5-6; size: .; J: TRBJ2-7; D: .; CDR3: CASSIRAAGVSYEQYF; DNA: TGTGCCAGCAGCATTCGGGCGGCAGGGGTGTCGTACGAGCAGTACTTC
V: TRBV4-2; size: .; J: TRBJ2-5; D: TRBD2; CDR3: CASSQGREGPGETQYF; DNA: TGTGCCAGCAGCCAAGGGCGGGAGGGCCCGGGAGAGACCCAGTACTTC
V: TRBV29-1; size: .; J: TRBJ1-2; D: .; CDR3: CSVEYAGVGYTF; DNA: TGCAGCGTTGAATATGCAGGGGTTGGCTACACCTTC
V: TRBV7-2; size: .; J: TRBJ1-1; D: .; CDR3: CASSSGTVNTEAFF; DNA: TGTGCCAGCAGCTCCGGAACAGTGAACACTGAAGCTTTCTTT
V: TRBV11-2; size: .; J: TRBJ2-5; D: .; CDR3: CASSRTPQVTETQYF; DNA: TGTGCCAGCAGCCGGACGCCGCAAGTAACGGAGACCCAGTACTTC
V: TRBV5-4; size: .; J: TRBJ2-1; D: .; CDR3: CASSFAYEQFF; DNA: TGTGCCAGCAGCTTTGCATATGAGCAGTTCTTC
V: TRBV19; size: once; J: TRBJ1-1; D: .; CDR3: CASSRGQNRNTEAFF; DNA: TGTGCCAGTAGCCGCGGACAGAATAGGAACACTGAAGCTTTCTTT
V: TRBV2; size: .; J: TRBJ2-1; D: .; CDR3: CASSEAAQVYNEQFF; DNA: TGTGCCAGCAGTGAAGCCGCCCAGGTATACAATGAGCAGTTCTTC
V: TRBV7-3; size: .; J: TRBJ2-1; D: .; CDR3: CASSVGLARGKFF; DNA: TGTGCCAGCAGCGTCGGACTAGCCAGGGGGAAGTTCTTC